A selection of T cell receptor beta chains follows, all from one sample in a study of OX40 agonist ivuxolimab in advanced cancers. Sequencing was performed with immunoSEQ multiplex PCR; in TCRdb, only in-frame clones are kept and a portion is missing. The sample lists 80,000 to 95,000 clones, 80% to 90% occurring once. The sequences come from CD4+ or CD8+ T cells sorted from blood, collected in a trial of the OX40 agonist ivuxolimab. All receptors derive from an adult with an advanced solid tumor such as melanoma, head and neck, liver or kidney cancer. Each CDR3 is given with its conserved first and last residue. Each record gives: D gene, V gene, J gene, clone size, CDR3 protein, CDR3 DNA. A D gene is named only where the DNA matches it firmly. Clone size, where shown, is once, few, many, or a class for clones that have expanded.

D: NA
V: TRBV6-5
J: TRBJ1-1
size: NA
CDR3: CASSSGLSAEAFF
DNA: TGTGCCAGCAGTTCGGGGTTGAGCGCTGAAGCTTTCTTT

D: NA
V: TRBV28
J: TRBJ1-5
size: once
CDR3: CASSRAGGLGNQPQHF
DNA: TGTGCCAGCAGCCGGGCGGGGGGTCTGGGCAATCAGCCCCAGCATTTT

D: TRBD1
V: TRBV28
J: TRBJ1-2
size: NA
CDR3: CASDGDRDIGYYGYTF
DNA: TGTGCCAGCGACGGAGACAGGGACATAGGTTACTATGGCTACACCTTC

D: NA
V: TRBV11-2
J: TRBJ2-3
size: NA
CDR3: CASSPGQLYTDTQYF
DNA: TGTGCCAGCAGCCCAGGACAGCTATACACAGATACGCAGTATTTT

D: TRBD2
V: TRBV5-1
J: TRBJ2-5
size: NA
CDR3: CASSLALAGTTYQETQYF
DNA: TGCGCCAGCAGCTTGGCTTTAGCGGGGACAACGTACCAAGAGACCCAGTACTTC

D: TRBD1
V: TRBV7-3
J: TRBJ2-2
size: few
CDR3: CASSPAGGTNTGELFF
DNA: TGTGCCAGCAGCCCTGCAGGGGGTACGAACACCGGGGAGCTGTTTTTT

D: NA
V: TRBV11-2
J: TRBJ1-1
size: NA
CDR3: CASSFRVKNTEAFF
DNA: TGTGCCAGCAGCTTTAGGGTCAAAAACACTGAAGCTTTCTTT

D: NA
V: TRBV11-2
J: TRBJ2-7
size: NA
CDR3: CASSPLSRQSSYEQYF
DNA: TGTGCCAGCAGCCCCCTCAGTAGACAGAGCTCCTACGAGCAGTACTTC

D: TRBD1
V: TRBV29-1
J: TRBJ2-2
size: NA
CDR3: CSVGGTGEAVNTGELFF
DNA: TGCAGCGTTGGGGGGACAGGGGAGGCGGTAAACACCGGGGAGCTGTTTTTT

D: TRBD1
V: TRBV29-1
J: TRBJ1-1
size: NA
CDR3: CSGKDRGGFTEAFF
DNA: TGCAGCGGAAAAGACAGGGGAGGATTTACTGAAGCTTTCTTT

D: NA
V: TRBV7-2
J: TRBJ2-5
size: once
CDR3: CASSLVVETQYF
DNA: TGTGCCAGCAGCTTAGTTGTAGAGACCCAGTACTTC

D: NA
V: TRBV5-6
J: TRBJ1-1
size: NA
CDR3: CASSLLRTGARGTEAFF
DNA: TGTGCCAGCAGCTTATTACGAACGGGGGCGAGGGGCACTGAAGCTTTCTTT

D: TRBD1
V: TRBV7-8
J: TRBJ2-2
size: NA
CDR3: CASSSTRTGTGELFF
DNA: TGTGCCAGCAGTAGTACAAGGACAGGCACCGGGGAGCTGTTTTTT

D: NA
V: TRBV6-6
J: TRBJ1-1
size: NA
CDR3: CASRHSSTEAFF
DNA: TGTGCCAGCAGGCACAGCTCTACTGAAGCTTTCTTT

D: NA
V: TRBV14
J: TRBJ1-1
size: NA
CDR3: CASSQDRSMNTEAFF
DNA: TGTGCCAGCAGCCAGGATCGCAGTATGAACACTGAAGCTTTCTTT

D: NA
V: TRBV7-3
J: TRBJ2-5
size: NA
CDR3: CASSLTTVGGAGGTQYF
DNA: TGTGCCAGCAGCTTAACGACGGTTGGGGGGGCCGGAGGGACCCAGTACTTC

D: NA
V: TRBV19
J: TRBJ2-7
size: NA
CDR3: CASSITRHVYEQYF
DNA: TGTGCCAGTAGTATAACCCGACACGTCTACGAGCAGTACTTC

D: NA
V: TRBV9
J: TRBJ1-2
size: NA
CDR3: CASSVEAGVTYGYTF
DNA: TGTGCCAGCAGCGTAGAGGCAGGGGTCACCTATGGCTACACCTTC

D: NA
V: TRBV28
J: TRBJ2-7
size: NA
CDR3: CASSLPGASSYEQYF
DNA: TGTGCCAGCAGTTTACCAGGGGCTAGCTCCTACGAGCAGTACTTC

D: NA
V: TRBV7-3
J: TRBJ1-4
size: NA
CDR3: CASSLSGTPGEKLFF
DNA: TGTGCCAGCAGCTTGTCCGGGACCCCGGGGGAAAAACTGTTTTTT

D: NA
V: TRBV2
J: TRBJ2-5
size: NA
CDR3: CASLVGRGRETQYF
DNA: TGTGCCAGCTTGGTGGGGCGGGGAAGGGAGACCCAGTACTTC

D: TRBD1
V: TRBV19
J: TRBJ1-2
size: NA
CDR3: CAVSYKIQLDRPNYGYTF
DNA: TGTGCCGTTAGTTATAAAATTCAATTGGACAGGCCAAACTATGGCTACACCTTC

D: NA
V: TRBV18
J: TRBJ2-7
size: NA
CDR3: CASSPGPSSWGEQYF
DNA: TGTGCCAGCTCACCAGGGCCTAGCAGTTGGGGCGAGCAGTACTTC

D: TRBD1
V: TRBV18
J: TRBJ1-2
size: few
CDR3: CASSPARQGIGYTF
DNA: TGTGCCAGCTCACCGGCCCGACAGGGGATCGGCTACACCTTC

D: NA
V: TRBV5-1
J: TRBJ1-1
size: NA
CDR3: CASSLESIKNTEAFF
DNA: TGCGCCAGCAGCTTGGAGTCCATCAAGAACACTGAAGCTTTCTTT

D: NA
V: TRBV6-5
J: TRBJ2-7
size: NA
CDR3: CASSYGGTDEQYF
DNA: TGTGCCAGCAGTTACGGGGGTACCGACGAGCAGTACTTC

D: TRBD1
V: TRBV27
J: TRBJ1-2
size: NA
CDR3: CASSHSGTANYGYTF
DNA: TGTGCCAGCAGCCACTCCGGGACAGCTAACTATGGCTACACCTTC

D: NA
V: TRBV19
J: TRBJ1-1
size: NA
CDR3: CASSYQVRGGVMNTEAFF
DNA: TGTGCCAGTAGTTATCAGGTTAGGGGCGGCGTGATGAACACTGAAGCTTTCTTT

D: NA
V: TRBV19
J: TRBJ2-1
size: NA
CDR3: CASLQRGPGAGSDNEQFF
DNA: TGTGCCAGTCTTCAGCGTGGCCCGGGGGCGGGATCCGACAATGAGCAGTTCTTC

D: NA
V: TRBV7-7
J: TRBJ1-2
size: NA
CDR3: CASSLLDTGPHYGYTF
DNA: TGTGCTAGCAGCTTGTTGGACACAGGCCCCCACTATGGCTACACCTTC

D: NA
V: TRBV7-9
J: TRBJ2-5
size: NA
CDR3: CASSLAGSETQYF
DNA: TGTGCCAGCAGCTTAGCGGGTTCAGAGACCCAGTACTTC

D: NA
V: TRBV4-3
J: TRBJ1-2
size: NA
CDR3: CASSQDSSGVTFDGYTF
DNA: TGCGCCAGCAGCCAAGATAGTTCCGGGGTGACGTTTGATGGCTACACCTTC

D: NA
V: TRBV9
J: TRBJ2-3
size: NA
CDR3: CASSGHPGALSTDTQYF
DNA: TGTGCCAGCAGCGGCCACCCGGGGGCCTTGAGCACAGATACGCAGTATTTT

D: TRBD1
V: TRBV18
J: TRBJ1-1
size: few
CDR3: CASSPTGQGTPRATEAFF
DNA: TGTGCCAGCTCACCGACGGGACAGGGGACCCCACGGGCAACTGAAGCTTTCTTT

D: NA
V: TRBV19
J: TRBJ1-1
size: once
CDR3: CASSSYGRTPAEAFF
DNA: TGTGCCAGTAGTAGTTACGGACGGACACCTGCTGAAGCTTTCTTT

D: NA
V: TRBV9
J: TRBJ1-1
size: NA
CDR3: CASSPRTARNTEAFF
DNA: TGTGCCAGCAGCCCCCGGACAGCGCGTAACACTGAAGCTTTCTTT

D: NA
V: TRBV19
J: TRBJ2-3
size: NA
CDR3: CASKDLTDTQYF
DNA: TGTGCCAGTAAAGACCTAACAGATACGCAGTATTTT

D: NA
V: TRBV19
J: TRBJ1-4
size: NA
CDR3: CASRRTSAPNEKLFF
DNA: TGTGCCAGTAGGCGGACCTCTGCACCGAATGAAAAACTGTTTTTT

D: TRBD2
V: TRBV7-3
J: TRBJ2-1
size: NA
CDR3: CASSSPLAGDVYNEQFF
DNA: TGTGCCAGCAGCTCACCACTAGCGGGGGATGTCTACAATGAGCAGTTCTTC

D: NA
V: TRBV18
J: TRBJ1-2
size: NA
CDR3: CASSPPTPGSGYTF
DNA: TGTGCCAGCTCACCCCCAACTCCAGGGAGTGGCTACACCTTC

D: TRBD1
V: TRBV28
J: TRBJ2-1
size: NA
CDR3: CASKGTGVGEQFF
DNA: TGTGCCAGCAAAGGGACAGGGGTGGGTGAGCAGTTCTTC

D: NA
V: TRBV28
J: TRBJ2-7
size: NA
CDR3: CASSRRAESYEQYF
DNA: TGTGCCAGCAGTAGAAGAGCGGAGTCGTACGAGCAGTACTTC

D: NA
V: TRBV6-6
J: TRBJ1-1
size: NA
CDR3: CASSGSMNTEAFF
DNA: TGTGCCAGCAGTGGGTCGATGAACACTGAAGCTTTCTTT

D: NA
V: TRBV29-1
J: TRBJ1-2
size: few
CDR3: CSVAQAMGGYTF
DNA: TGCAGCGTTGCGCAGGCCATGGGAGGCTACACCTTC

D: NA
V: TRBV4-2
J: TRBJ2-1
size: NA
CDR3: CASSQDRALGRAEQFF
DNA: TGTGCCAGCAGCCAAGATCGGGCACTAGGGCGGGCTGAGCAGTTCTTC

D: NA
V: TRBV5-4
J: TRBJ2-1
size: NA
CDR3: CASSLETPHNEQFF
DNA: TGTGCCAGCAGCTTGGAGACCCCCCACAATGAGCAGTTCTTC

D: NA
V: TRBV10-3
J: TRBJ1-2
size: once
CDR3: CAIRASGLALGGYGYTF
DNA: TGTGCCATCAGAGCCTCGGGCCTCGCTCTCGGCGGCTATGGCTACACCTTC

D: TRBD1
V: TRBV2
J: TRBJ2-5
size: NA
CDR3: CASMGQGGPETQYF
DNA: TGTGCCAGCATGGGACAGGGGGGTCCCGAGACCCAGTACTTC

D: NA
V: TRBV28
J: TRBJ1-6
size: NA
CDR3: CASQQFVSPLHF
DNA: TGTGCCAGCCAGCAGTTTGTTTCACCCCTCCACTTT

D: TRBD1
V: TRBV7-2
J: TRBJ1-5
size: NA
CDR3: CASSLGGQGAGQPQHF
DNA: TGTGCCAGCAGCTTAGGCGGACAGGGGGCGGGTCAGCCCCAGCATTTT

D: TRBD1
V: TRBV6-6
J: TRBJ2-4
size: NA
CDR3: CASTPPQGVLGNIQYF
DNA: TGTGCCAGCACCCCCCCACAGGGGGTATTGGGAAACATTCAGTACTTC

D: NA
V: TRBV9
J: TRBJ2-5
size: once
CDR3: CASSVGSGDGGETQYF
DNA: TGTGCCAGCAGCGTAGGATCGGGGGACGGTGGGGAGACCCAGTACTTC

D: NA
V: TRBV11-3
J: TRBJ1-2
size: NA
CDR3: CASSPPMGRADYGYTF
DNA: TGTGCCAGCAGCCCTCCCATGGGCAGGGCGGACTATGGCTACACCTTC